This TCR beta chain is drawn from a study of T cells in Graves' hyperthyroidism and ophthalmopathy. Regarding the study as a whole: Ophthalmopathy was identified by the model a median around 6.3 months ahead of onset.

RNA transcripts yielded amplified TCR beta CDR3 regions. Initially, a first-round RT-PCR of the TCR CDR3 employed the HTBI primer set. TCRdb re-called the multiplex PCR reads with MiXCR, one entry per CDR3 protein. The sample comprises 350,000 to 400,000 distinct CDR3 sequences, under 20% of which are singletons, and around 3.6% rests with the top ten. Germline V lookup: CDR1 SGHRS, CDR2 YFSETQ. This CDR3 contains 16 residues. V was cut by 3 bases and J by 0 bases, with 15 bases left in between. This clonotype was seen repeatedly, ten times or more. What it recognizes is unknown. Researchers barred patients who had uncontrolled infection, other autoimmune disease, pregnancy or lactation. Extraction of PBMCs used roughly 9.6 ml of fresh peripheral blood.

J is TRBJ1-1 and V is TRBV5-1; perhaps TRBD1 as D (5 bases). The sample consisted of blood. The receptor comes from a woman aged 18-29 years with Graves' hyperthyroidism. The chain's CDR3 is CASSWAQVDMNTEAFF. In DNA, the CDR3 is TGCGCCAGCAGCTGGGCACAGGTAGACATGAACACTGAAGCTTTCTTT. The variable domain in full, completed from reference TRBV5-1 and TRBJ1-1, reads KAGVTQTPRYLIKTRGQQVTLSCSPISGHRSVSWYQQTPGQGLQFLFEYFSETQRNKGNFPGRFSGRQFSNSRSEMNVSTLELGDSALYLCASSWAQVDMNTEAFFGQGTRLTVV.